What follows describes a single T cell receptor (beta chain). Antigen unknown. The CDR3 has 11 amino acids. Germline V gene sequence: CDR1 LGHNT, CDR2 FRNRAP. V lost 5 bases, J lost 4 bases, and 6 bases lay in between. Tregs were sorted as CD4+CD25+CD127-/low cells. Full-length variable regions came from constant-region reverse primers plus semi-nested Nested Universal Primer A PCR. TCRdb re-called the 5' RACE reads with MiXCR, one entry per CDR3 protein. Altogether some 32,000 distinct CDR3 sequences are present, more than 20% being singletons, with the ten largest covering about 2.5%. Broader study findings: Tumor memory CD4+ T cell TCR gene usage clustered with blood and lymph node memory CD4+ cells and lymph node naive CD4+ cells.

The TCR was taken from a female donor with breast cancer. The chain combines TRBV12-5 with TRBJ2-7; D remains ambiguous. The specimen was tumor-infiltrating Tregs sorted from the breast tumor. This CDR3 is CASGPGYEQYF. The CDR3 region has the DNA TGTGCTAGTGGTCCCGGGTACGAGCAGTACTTC.